The clone carrying this T cell receptor (beta chain) has more than one count but fewer than ten. Its antigen is unidentified. This sample was included in a study of molecular identifiers for immune sequencing clone quantification. Study outcomes and limitations: Spike-in Jurkat TCR RNA from a single cell reportedly registered among around 1 million naive cells.

TCRdb fed the PCR reads into MiXCR, producing one record per CDR3 protein. The table shows 490,000 or so distinct CDR3 sequences, with 20% to 25% occurring only once. V lost 1 base and J lost 1, with 8 bases in between. The CDR3 is 14 residues long. Per germline, CDR1 SGHRS and CDR2 YFSETQ. The gene calls are TRBV5-1 and TRBJ1-1; D unclear. Sequenced input: naive CD8+ T cells from blood, with Jurkat cell RNA spiked in. Indicated subset: FACS-sorted CD8+CD4-CCR7+CD45RA+ naive T cells. The receptor was isolated from a human donor in good health. Some libraries in this study had Jurkat cell RNA spiked in. The DNA for the CDR3 is TGCGCCAGCAGCTTGTTGCAAGGGAACACTGAAGCTTTCTTT. Encoded protein: CASSLLQGNTEAFF.